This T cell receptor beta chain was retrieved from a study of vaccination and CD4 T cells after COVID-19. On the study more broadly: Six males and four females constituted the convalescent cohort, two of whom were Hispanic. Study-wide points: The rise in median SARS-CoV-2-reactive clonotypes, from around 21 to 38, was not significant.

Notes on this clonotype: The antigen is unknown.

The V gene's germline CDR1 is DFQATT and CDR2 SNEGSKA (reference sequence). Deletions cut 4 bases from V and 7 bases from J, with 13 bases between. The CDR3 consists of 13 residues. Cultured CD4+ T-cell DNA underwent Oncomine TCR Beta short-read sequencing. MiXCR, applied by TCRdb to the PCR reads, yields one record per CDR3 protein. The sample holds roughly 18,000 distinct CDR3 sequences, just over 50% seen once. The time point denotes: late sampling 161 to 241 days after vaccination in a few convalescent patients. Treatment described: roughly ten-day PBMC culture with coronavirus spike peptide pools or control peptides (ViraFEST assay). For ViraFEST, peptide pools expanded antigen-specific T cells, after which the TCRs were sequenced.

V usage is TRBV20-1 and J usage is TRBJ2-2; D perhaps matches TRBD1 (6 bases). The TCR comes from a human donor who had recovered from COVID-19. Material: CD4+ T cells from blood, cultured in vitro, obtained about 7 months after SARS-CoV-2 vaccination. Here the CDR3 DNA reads TGCAGTGCTACCCTACAGGGTAGCGGGGAGCTGTTTTTT. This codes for CSATLQGSGELFF.